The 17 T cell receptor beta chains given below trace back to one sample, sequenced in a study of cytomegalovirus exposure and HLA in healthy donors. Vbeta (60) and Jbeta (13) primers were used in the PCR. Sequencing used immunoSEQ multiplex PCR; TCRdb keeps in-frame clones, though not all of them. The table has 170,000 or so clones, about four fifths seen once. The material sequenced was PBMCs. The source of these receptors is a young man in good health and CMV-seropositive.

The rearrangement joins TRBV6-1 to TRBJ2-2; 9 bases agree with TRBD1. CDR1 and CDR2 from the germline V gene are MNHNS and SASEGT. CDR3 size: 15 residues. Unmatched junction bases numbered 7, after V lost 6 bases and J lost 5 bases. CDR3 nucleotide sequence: TGTGCCAGCAGAACCGGGACAGGGCTGACCGGGGAGCTGTTTTTT. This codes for CASRTGTGLTGELFF.

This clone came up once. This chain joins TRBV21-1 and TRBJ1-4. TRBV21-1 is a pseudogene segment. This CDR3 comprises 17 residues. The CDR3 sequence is CASTNLTRAGWDEKLFF. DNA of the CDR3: TGTGCCAGCACTAATCTGACTCGAGCCGGCTGGGATGAAAAACTGTTTTTT.

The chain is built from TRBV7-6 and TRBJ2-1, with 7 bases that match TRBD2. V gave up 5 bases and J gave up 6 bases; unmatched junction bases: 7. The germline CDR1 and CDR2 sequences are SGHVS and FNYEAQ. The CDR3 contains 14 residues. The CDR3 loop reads CASSRTSTLNEQFF. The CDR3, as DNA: TGTGCCAGCAGCCGGACTAGTACACTCAATGAGCAGTTCTTC. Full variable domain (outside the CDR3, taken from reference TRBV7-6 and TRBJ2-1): GAGVSQSPRYKVTKRGQDVALRCDPISGHVSLYWYRQALGQGPEFLTYFNYEAQQDKSGLPNDRFSAERPEGSISTLTIQRTEQRDSAMYRCASSRTSTLNEQFFGPGTRLTVL.

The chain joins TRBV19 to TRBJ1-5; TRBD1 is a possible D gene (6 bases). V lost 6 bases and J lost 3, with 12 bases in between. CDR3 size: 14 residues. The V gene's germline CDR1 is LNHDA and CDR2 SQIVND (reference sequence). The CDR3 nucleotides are TGTGCCAGTAGCCCGGGACACCTCAATCAGCCCCAGCATTTT. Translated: CASSPGHLNQPQHF. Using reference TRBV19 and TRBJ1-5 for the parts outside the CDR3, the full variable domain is DGGITQSPKYLFRKEGQNVTLSCEQNLNHDAMYWYRQDPGQGLRLIYYSQIVNDFQKGDIAEGYSVSREKKESFPLTVTSAQKNPTAFYLCASSPGHLNQPQHFGDGTRLSIL.

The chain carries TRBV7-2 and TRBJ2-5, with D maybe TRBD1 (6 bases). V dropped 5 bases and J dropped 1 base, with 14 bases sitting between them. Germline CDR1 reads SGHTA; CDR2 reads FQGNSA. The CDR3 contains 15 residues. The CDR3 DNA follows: TGTGCCAGCAGCACCTTCGGACAGATCCAAGAGACCCAGTACTTC. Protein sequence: CASSTFGQIQETQYF. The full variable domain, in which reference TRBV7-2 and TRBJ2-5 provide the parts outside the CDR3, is GAGVSQSPSNKVTEKGKDVELRCDPISGHTALYWYRQSLGQGLEFLIYFQGNSAPDKSGLPSDRFSAERTGGSVSTLTIQRTQQEDSAVYLCASSTFGQIQETQYFGPGTRLLVL.

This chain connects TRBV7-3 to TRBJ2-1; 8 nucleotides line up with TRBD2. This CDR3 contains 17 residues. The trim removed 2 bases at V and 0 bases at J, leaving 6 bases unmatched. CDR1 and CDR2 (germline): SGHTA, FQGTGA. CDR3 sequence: CASSLQAGGPSYNEQFF. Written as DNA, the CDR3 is TGTGCCAGCAGCTTACAGGCGGGAGGTCCCTCCTACAATGAGCAGTTCTTC.

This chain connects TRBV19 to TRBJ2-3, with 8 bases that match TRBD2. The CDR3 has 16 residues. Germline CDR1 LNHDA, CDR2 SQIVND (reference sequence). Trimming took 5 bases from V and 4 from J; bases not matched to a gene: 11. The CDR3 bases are TGTGCCAGTAGTTCCCTAGCGGGCAGTGGTTCAGATACGCAGTATTTT. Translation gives CASSSLAGSGSDTQYF.

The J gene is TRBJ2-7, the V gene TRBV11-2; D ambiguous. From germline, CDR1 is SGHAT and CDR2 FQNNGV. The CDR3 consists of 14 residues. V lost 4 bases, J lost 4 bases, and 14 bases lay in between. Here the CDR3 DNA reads TGTGCCAGCAGCTCACTGACTCGGCGGTACGAGCAGTACTTC. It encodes CASSSLTRRYEQYF.

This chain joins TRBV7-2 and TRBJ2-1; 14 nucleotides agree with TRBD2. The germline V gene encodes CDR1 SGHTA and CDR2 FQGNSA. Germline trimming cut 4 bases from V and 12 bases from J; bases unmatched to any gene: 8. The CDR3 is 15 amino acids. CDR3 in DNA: TGTGCCAGCAGCTCCACGAGACTAGCGGGGGGGGCGCAGTTCTTC. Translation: CASSSTRLAGGAQFF. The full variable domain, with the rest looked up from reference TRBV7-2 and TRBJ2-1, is GAGVSQSPSNKVTEKGKDVELRCDPISGHTALYWYRQSLGQGLEFLIYFQGNSAPDKSGLPSDRFSAERTGGSVSTLTIQRTQQEDSAVYLCASSSTRLAGGAQFFGPGTRLTVL.

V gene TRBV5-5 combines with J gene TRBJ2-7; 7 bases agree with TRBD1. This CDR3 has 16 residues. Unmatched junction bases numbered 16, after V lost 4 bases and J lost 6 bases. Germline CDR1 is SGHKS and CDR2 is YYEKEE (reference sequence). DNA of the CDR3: TGTGCCAGCAGCCGAGGGATAGGCACAGGGGAGACCGAGCAGTACTTC. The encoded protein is CASSRGIGTGETEQYF.

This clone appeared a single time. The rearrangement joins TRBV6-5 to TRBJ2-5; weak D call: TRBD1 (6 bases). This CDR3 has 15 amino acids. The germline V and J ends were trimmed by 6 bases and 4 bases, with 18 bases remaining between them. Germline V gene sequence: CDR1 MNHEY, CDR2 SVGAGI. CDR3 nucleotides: TGTGCCAGCAGCTCCCCCTACAGGGCTGGAGAGACCCAGTACTTC. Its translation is CASSSPYRAGETQYF.

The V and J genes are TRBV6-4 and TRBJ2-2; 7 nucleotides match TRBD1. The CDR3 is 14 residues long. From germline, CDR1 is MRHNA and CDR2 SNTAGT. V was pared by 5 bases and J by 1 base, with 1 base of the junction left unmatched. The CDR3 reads CASSRQGNTGELFF. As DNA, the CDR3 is TGTGCCAGCAGTCGACAGGGGAACACCGGGGAGCTGTTTTTT.

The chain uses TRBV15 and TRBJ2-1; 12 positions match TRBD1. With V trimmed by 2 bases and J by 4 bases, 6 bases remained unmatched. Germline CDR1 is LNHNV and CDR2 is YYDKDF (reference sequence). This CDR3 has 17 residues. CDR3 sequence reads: CATSRFRDRGPYNEQFF. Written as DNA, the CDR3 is TGTGCCACCAGCAGATTCCGGGACAGGGGGCCGTACAATGAGCAGTTCTTC.

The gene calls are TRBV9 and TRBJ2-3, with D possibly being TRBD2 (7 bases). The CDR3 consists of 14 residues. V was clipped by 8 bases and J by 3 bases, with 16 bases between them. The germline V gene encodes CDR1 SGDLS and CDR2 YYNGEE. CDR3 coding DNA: TGTGCCAGTGGGGGCGGGGGACTAACAGATACGCAGTATTTT. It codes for CASGGGGLTDTQYF.

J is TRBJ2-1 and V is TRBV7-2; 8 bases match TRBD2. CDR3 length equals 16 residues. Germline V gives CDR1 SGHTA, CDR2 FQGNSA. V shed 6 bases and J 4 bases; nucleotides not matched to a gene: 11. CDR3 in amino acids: CASREDGGGMYNEQFF. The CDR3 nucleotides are TGTGCCAGCAGGGAAGATGGCGGGGGGATGTACAATGAGCAGTTCTTC.

This CDR3 is CASSLTSQETQYF. CDR3 sequence (DNA): TGTGCCAGCAGCTTGACTAGCCAAGAGACCCAGTACTTC. J is TRBJ2-5 and V is TRBV5-6; possibly TRBD2 for D (5 bases). The CDR3 is 13 residues long. Looked up from germline, CDR1 is SGHDT and CDR2 is YYEEEE. Trimming shortened V by 1 base and J by 1 base, and 5 bases separated the two germline ends.

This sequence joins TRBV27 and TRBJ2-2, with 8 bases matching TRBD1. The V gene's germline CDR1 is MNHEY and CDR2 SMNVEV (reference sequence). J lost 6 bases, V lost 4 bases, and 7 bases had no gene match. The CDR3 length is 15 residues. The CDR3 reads CASSYLQGGPGELFF. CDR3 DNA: TGTGCCAGCAGTTACCTACAGGGGGGACCCGGGGAGCTGTTTTTT.